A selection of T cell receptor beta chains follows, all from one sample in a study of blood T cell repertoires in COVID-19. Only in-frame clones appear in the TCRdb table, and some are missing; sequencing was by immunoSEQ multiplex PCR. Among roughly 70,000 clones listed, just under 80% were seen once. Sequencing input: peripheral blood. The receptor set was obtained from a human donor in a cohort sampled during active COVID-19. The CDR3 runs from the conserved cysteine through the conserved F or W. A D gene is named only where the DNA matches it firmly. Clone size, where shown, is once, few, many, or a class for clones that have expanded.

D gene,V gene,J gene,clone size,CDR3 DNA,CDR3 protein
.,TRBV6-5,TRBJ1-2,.,TGTGCCAGCAGTTACTCGACCAGGGCCTATGGCTACACCTTC,CASSYSTRAYGYTF
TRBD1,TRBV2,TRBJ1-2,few,TGTGCCAGCAGGGGACAGGGGCCGGGCGGCTACACCTTC,CASRGQGPGGYTF
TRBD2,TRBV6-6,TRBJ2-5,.,TGTGCCAGCAGTTACGCCAGACTAGCGGGAGAGGAGACCCAGTACTTC,CASSYARLAGEETQYF
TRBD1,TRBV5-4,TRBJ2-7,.,TGTGCCAGCAGCTCGGGACAGGGGCGCGCCTACGAGCAGTACTTC,CASSSGQGRAYEQYF
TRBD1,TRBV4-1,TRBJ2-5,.,TGCGCCAGCAGTGGACAGGGGGCGTTGGAGACCCAGTACTTC,CASSGQGALETQYF
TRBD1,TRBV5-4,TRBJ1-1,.,TGTGCCAGCAGCCCGGGACAGGGGCGAGTCACTGAAGCTTTCTTT,CASSPGQGRVTEAFF
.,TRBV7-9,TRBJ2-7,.,TGTGCCAGCAGCGCCACAGCGGGCCGCTACGAGCAGTACTTC,CASSATAGRYEQYF
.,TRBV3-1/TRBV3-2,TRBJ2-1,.,TGTGCCAGCAGCCAAGAACGGGAGATCCTCAGCTCCTACAATGAGCAGTTCTTC,CASSQEREILSSYNEQFF
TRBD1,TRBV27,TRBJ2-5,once,TGTGCCAGCAGTTCGTATGGCAGGGGGCGAGGAGAGACCCAGTACTTC,CASSSYGRGRGETQYF
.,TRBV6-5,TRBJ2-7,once,TGTGCCAGCAGTTACTCAGCGGGCTACGAGCAGTACTTC,CASSYSAGYEQYF
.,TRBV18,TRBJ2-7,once,TGTGCCAGCTCACCAACCTCCGACTATTCCTACGAGCAGTACTTC,CASSPTSDYSYEQYF
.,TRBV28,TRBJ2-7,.,TGTGCCAGCAGTTTACAGGGGTCCTACGAGCAGTACTTC,CASSLQGSYEQYF
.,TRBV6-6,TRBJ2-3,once,TGTGCCAGCAGTTTACAGGGGGGGACAGATACGCAGTATTTT,CASSLQGGTDTQYF
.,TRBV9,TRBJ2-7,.,TGTGCCAGCAGCCTCAGCTCGGGGGGCCCGGTCTCCGAGCAGTACTTC,CASSLSSGGPVSEQYF
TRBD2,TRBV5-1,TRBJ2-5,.,TGCGCCAGCAGCCGGACTAGCGGGAGGGCGAAAGAGACCCAGTACTTC,CASSRTSGRAKETQYF
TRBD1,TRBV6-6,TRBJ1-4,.,TGTGCCAGCAGTCCGGACCGGACAGGGGTGAGAGTTGAAAAACTGTTTTTT,CASSPDRTGVRVEKLFF
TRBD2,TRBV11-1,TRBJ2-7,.,TGTGCCAGCAGCCGCGGGACTAGCGGGAGATACGAGCAGTACTTC,CASSRGTSGRYEQYF
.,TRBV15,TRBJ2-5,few,TGTGCCACCAGCAGGTCGGGGTCAGCGTGGGCCCAGTACTTC,CATSRSGSAWAQYF
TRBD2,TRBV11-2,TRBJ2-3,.,TGTGCCAGCAGCTTCGCCCCGGGACTAGCGGGGGGGGATACGCAGTATTTT,CASSFAPGLAGGDTQYF
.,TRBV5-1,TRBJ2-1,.,TGCGCCAGCAGCTTCGTCGATGAGCAGTTCTTC,CASSFVDEQFF
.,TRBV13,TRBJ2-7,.,TGTGCCAGCAGCTTATCCAACTACGAGCAGTACTTC,CASSLSNYEQYF
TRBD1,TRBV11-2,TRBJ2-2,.,TGTGCCAGCAGCTTAGCCGGGACAGGGGTATCTGGGGAGCTGTTTTTT,CASSLAGTGVSGELFF
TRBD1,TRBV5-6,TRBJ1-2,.,TGTGCCAGCAGCTTCGGGACAGGGGCAGGCTACACCTTC,CASSFGTGAGYTF
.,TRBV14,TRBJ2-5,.,TGTGCCAGCAGCCAATCGATGGCAGGGTCATACGAGACCCAGTACTTC,CASSQSMAGSYETQYF
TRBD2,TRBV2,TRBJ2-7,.,TGTGCCAGCAGTGATGGTGGTACGGGACATACAATAGCGGGAGATTCCTACGAGCAGTACTTC,CASSDGGTGHTIAGDSYEQYF
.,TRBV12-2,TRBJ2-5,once,TGTGCAAGTCGCCGATCCGCGGCTAGCGGGAGGGCCAAGACCCAGTACTTC,CASRRSAASGRAKTQYF
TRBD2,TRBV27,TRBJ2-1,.,TGTGCCAGCAGTTTAGGAGGCGGGAGGATATCCTACAATGAGCAGTTCTTC,CASSLGGGRISYNEQFF
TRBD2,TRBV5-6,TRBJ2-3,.,TGTGCCAGCAGCTTGATTGGATCCGGGAGGGCCGGAGATACGCAGTATTTT,CASSLIGSGRAGDTQYF
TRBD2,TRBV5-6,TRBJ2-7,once,TGTGCCAGCAGCTCTGGGACTAGCGGAGGCTACGAGCAGTACTTC,CASSSGTSGGYEQYF
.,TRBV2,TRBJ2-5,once,TGTGCCAGTAGACGGAGACCTCGGCGGTCCTCAGACCAAGAGACCCAGTACTTC,CASRRRPRRSSDQETQYF
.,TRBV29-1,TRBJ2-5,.,TGCAGCGTACCTAAATCTGGGGGCTGGGAGACCCAGTACTTC,CSVPKSGGWETQYF
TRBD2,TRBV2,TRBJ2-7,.,TGTGCCAGCAGTGAAGGGACTAGCGGGAGCACCTACGAGCAGTACTTC,CASSEGTSGSTYEQYF
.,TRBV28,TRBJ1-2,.,TGTGCCAGCAACCTCCCGGGTATTGGCTACACCTTC,CASNLPGIGYTF
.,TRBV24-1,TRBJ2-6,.,TGTGCCACCAGTGATATGCGGACTGGGGCCAACGTCCTGACTTTC,CATSDMRTGANVLTF
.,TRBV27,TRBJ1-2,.,TGTGCCAGCAGTTTAGGGGGGTACTATGGCTACACCTTC,CASSLGGYYGYTF
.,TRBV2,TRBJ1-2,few,TGTGCCAGCAGACTCCAGGGTACCTATGGCTACACCTTC,CASRLQGTYGYTF
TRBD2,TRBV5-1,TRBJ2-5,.,TGCGCCAGCAGCTCCCCCCGTGGGAGGGTCGAGACCCAGTACTTC,CASSSPRGRVETQYF
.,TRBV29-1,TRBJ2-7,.,TGCAGCGTTGAAGGAAGTCCCGGGGAAGGGCTCGAGCAGTACTTC,CSVEGSPGEGLEQYF
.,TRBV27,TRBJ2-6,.,TGTGCCAGCAGGCGTAGCCGCTCTGGGGCCAACGTCCTGACTTTC,CASRRSRSGANVLTF
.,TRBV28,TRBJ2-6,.,TGTGCCAGTTACAGGGCCGGGGCCAACGTCCTGACTTTC,CASYRAGANVLTF
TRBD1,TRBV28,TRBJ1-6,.,TGTGCCAGCCGCAGGGGGCGCATTACTTCACCCCTCCACTTT,CASRRGRITSPLHF
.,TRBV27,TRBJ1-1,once,TGTGCCAGCAGTTTAGGGAACTGGGGGGGCGGCACTGAAGCTTTCTTT,CASSLGNWGGGTEAFF
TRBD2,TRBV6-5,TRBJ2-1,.,TGTGCCAGCAGTTCCACGAGCGGGAGGGCCTTTGGTGAGCAGTTCTTC,CASSSTSGRAFGEQFF
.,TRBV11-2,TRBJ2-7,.,TGTGCCAGCAGCGTAGGAGTCGGGGGATCCTACGAGCAGTACTTC,CASSVGVGGSYEQYF
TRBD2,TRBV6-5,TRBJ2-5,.,TGTGCCAGCAGTATTACTAGCGGGAGTGGAGAGACCCAGTACTTC,CASSITSGSGETQYF
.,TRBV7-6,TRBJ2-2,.,TGTGCCAGCAGCTTAGCGGCGGGGATCGGGGAGCTGTTTTTT,CASSLAAGIGELFF
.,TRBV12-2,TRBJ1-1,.,TGTGCAAGTCGCTTCACAGGGGGCTGGAGCACTGAAGCTTTCTTT,CASRFTGGWSTEAFF
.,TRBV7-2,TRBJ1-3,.,TGTGCCAGCAGCTTAGAGAGGGCAGGTGTCTCTGGAAACACCATATATTTT,CASSLERAGVSGNTIYF
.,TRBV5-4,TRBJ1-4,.,TGTGCCAGCAGCCCGCACGGCAACGGGGGTGAAAAACTGTTTTTT,CASSPHGNGGEKLFF